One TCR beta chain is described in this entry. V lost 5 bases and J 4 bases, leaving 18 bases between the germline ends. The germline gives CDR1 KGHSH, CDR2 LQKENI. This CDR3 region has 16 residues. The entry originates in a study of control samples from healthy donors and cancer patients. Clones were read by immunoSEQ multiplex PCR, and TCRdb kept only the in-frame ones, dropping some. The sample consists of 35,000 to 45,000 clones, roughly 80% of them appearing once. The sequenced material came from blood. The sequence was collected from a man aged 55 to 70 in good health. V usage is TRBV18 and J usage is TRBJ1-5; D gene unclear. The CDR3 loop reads CASSVPSPGGNQPQHF. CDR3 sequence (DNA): TGTGCCAGCTCAGTCCCTTCGCCGGGTGGGAATCAGCCCCAGCATTTT.